This is a list of T cell receptor beta chains from one sample in a study of blood T cell repertoires in COVID-19. The protocol was immunoSEQ multiplex PCR, while the TCRdb copy is restricted to in-frame clones and leaves out a portion. The table records over 200,000 clones, about 90% of them present only once. Sequenced material: peripheral blood. These receptors were collected from a man younger than 40 with COVID-19, enrolled during active disease. Both conserved end residues are part of each CDR3. D genes are given only for firm matches. Rows give clone size only sometimes, using once, few, many, or a class for an expanded clone.

TRBD1 | - | TRBJ2-1 | TRBV18 | TGTGCCAGCTCACTACAGGGGGAGGCGTACAATGAGCAGTTCTTC | CASSLQGEAYNEQFF
TRBD1 | - | TRBJ1-5 | TRBV6-2/TRBV6-3 | TGTGCCAGCAGCGAACGGACAGGGATCAACAATCAGCCCCAGCATTTT | CASSERTGINNQPQHF
TRBD1 | - | TRBJ2-2 | TRBV2 | TGTGCCAGCAGCGGTGACAGGGGAGTCGGCGGGGAGCTGTTTTTT | CASSGDRGVGGELFF
- | - | TRBJ1-4 | TRBV6-5 | TGTGCCAGCAGTTACCAGGGTAATAATGAAAAACTGTTTTTT | CASSYQGNNEKLFF
TRBD2 | - | TRBJ2-7 | TRBV6-5 | TGTGCCAGCCTCGCCGGGACTAGCGGTACCTACGAGCAGTACTTC | CASLAGTSGTYEQYF
- | - | TRBJ2-1 | TRBV18 | TGTGCCAGCTCACCACGCTCGGGGGAGCACTACAATGAGCAGTTCTTC | CASSPRSGEHYNEQFF
- | - | TRBJ2-7 | TRBV27 | TGTGCCAGCAGTTTAAGGACCGGGAGCTCCTACGAGCAGTACTTC | CASSLRTGSSYEQYF
TRBD1 | few | TRBJ1-5 | TRBV7-9 | TGTGCCAGCAGCTTAGTGGGGGGCAGGGGGAGCAATCAGCCCCAGCATTTT | CASSLVGGRGSNQPQHF
- | - | TRBJ2-7 | TRBV10-3 | TGTGCCATCAGTCCGACTGCTCCCATCTCCTACGAGCAGTACTTC | CAISPTAPISYEQYF
TRBD1 | - | TRBJ1-2 | TRBV27 | TGTGCCAGCAGCAATACAGGGGGCGCGAGCTATGGCTACACCTTC | CASSNTGGASYGYTF